A selection of T cell receptor beta chains follows, all from one sample in a study of CD8 T cells in Susac syndrome. Each CDR3 protein is one row after TCRdb ran MiXCR on the immunoSEQ multiplex PCR reads. The table has over 130,000 distinct CDR3 sequences, 95% seen once; the top ten hold 0.14%. The sample taken for sequencing was CD4+ T cells from PBMCs. The receptors originated from a human donor with Susac syndrome. The CDR3 runs from the conserved cysteine through the conserved F or W.

j_call: TRBJ1-3; v_call: TRBV7-9; cdr3_aa: CASPGPYF
j_call: TRBJ1-5; v_call: TRBV30; cdr3_aa: CAWSGGTNQPQHF
j_call: TRBJ1-1; v_call: TRBV20-1; cdr3_aa: CSARGPRSNTEAFF
j_call: TRBJ1-5; v_call: TRBV30; cdr3_aa: CAWSVDQGSNQPQHF
j_call: TRBJ1-1; v_call: TRBV12-3/TRBV12-4; cdr3_aa: CASSSGLTGSEAFF
j_call: TRBJ1-1; v_call: TRBV7-3; cdr3_aa: CASSKSLNTEAFF
j_call: TRBJ2-5; v_call: TRBV2; cdr3_aa: CASSAQLDHALLTQYF
j_call: TRBJ2-5; v_call: TRBV5-1; cdr3_aa: CASSLAEVGETQYF
j_call: TRBJ2-1; v_call: TRBV30; cdr3_aa: CAWKGPNNEQFF
j_call: TRBJ2-3; v_call: TRBV12-3/TRBV12-4; cdr3_aa: CASSFRDTQYF